These 30 T cell receptor beta chains originate from one sample sequenced in a study of regulatory T cells in long-lasting Graves disease (dated by TCRdb to the early 2020s). The sample's time point label is to be understood as: persistent/refractory GD, antithyroid drugs over 5 years with positive TRAb. RNA was extracted from PBMCs in TRIzol for both TCR sequencing and RNA sequencing. To prepare the library, multiplex PCR was applied. Sequenced using an Illumina HiSeq 4000. TCR beta libraries were built with iRepertoire HTBI primers and Arm-PCR amplification of CDR3 regions. Using fastp trimming at Q25 and MiXCR clonotype assembly, TCRdb reanalyzed the public sequencing data and kept in-frame beta chains. Rows with one shared CDR3 protein collapse into an entry with the most common genes and DNA. Counted in this sample were 350,000 to 500,000 distinct CDR3 sequences; approximately 22% of them appeared once. The ten largest clones capture 14% of the sample.

The sequencing used peripheral blood mononuclear cells (PBMCs), collected when the disease was refractory, from a patient treated with antithyroid drugs. The receptors were gathered from a female donor with Graves disease.

The V gene is TRBV27, the J gene TRBJ1-5; the D is unclear. Germline CDR1 MNHEY, CDR2 SMNVEV (reference sequence). This CDR3 has 12 amino acids. V was pared by 4 bases and J by 7 bases, with 8 bases between. CDR3 bases: TGTGCCAGCAGTTCCCCGGAACAGCCCCAGCATTTT. Translation gives CASSSPEQPQHF.

This clonotype occurred many times. The chain is built from TRBV12-3 or TRBV12-4 and TRBJ2-7; TRBD2 matches at 9 bases. With V trimmed by 3 bases and J by 0 bases, 9 bases remained unmatched. This CDR3 is built from 17 residues. CDR3: CASSFRAGGRGSYEQYF. DNA for the CDR3: TGTGCCAGCAGTTTTAGAGCGGGAGGTCGGGGCTCCTACGAGCAGTACTTC.

At least ten counts were recorded for this clonotype. The chain joins TRBV7-8 to TRBJ2-2; TRBD1 aligns across 9 bases. This CDR3 spans 15 amino acids. In germline, CDR1 is SGHVS, CDR2 FQNEAQ. V was pared by 6 bases and J by 5 bases, with 7 bases of the junction left unmatched. DNA of the CDR3: TGTGCCAGCAGTCACCGGGACAGGGCAACCGGGGAGCTGTTTTTT. Encoded protein: CASSHRDRATGELFF. Filled out from reference TRBV7-8 and TRBJ2-2, the complete variable domain reads GAGVSQSPRYKVAKRGQDVALRCDPISGHVSLFWYQQALGQGPEFLTYFQNEAQLDKSGLPSDRFFAERPEGSVSTLKIQRTQQEDSAVYLCASSHRDRATGELFFGEGSRLTVL.

This clonotype came up many times. The genes are TRBV2 and TRBJ1-2, with 8 bases lining up with TRBD1. This CDR3 spans 13 amino acids. Germline loops: CDR1 SNHLY, CDR2 FYNNEI. Trimming took 10 bases from V and 2 from J; bases not matched to a gene: 6. The CDR3 coding sequence is TGTGCCACGAGGACAGGGAACAACTATGGCTACACCTTC. This sequence encodes CATRTGNNYGYTF.

As for this clonotype: It may be a read error: a sequence one base away is much more abundant. The chain recombines TRBV6-2 or TRBV6-3 with TRBJ1-3, with a possible D match to TRBD1 (5 bases). This CDR3 has 14 residues. The V gene's germline CDR1 is MNHEY and CDR2 SVGEGT. The CDR3 reads CVSGQKSSGNTIYF. For the CDR3, the DNA is TGTGTCAGCGGACAAAAGAGCTCTGGAAACACCATATATTTT.

The chain couples TRBV6-4 to TRBJ1-1; no clear D gene. The length of the CDR3 is 13 residues. Germline CDR1 reads MRHNA; CDR2 reads SNTAGT. Trimming pared 6 bases from V and 2 bases from J, leaving 10 bases between. CDR3 residues: CASRAEENTEAFF. The CDR3 nucleotides read TGTGCCAGCAGGGCCGAAGAAAACACTGAAGCTTTCTTT.

The rearrangement uses TRBV28 and TRBJ2-1; D tentatively reads TRBD1 or TRBD2 (5 bases each). CDR1 and CDR2 (germline): MDHEN, SYDVKM. This CDR3 region has 14 residues. The V gene lost 7 bases and the J gene lost 8 bases, with 18 bases spanning the gap. The CDR3 loop reads CASTLGPGTYEQFF. CDR3 nucleotide sequence: TGTGCCAGCACCTTGGGTCCAGGGACCTATGAGCAGTTCTTC.

This clonotype was observed at least ten times. V usage is TRBV12-3 or TRBV12-4 and J usage is TRBJ1-5; TRBD1 agrees at 8 bases. The CDR3 extends over 15 amino acids. V was clipped by 1 base and J by 4 bases; unmatched bases: 3. DNA for the CDR3: TGTGCCAGCAGTTTAGGGACAGGGACAAATCAGCCCCAGCATTTT. Residues: CASSLGTGTNQPQHF.

This clonotype was observed at least ten times. The CDR3 coding sequence is TGTGCCAGCAGCTTAGTCTCCCGGCCCCGGGAGCTGTTTTTT. As protein: CASSLVSRPRELFF. The rearrangement links TRBV11-2 to TRBJ2-2; D is undetermined. Germline lookup yields CDR1 SGHAT and CDR2 FQNNGV. V lost 1 base and J 9 bases, leaving 12 bases between the germline ends. The CDR3 is 14 amino acids.

Ten or more counts support this clonotype. The V call is TRBV29-1, the J call TRBJ2-7, with D possibly matching TRBD2 (5 bases). V gave up 1 base and J gave up 0 bases, with 19 bases separating them. The CDR3 length is 17 residues. Per germline, CDR1 SQVTM and CDR2 ANQGSEA. In DNA, the CDR3 is TGCAGCGTTGAAGTCCTAGCAGGTAGCAGAAGCTCCTACGAGCAGTACTTC. Translation: CSVEVLAGSRSSYEQYF.

This chain joins TRBV6-1 and TRBJ1-5; the D is unclear. Trimming stripped 3 bases from V and 2 bases from J, with 11 bases between. This CDR3 has 15 residues. Germline V gene data show CDR1 as MNHNS and CDR2 as SASEGT. Written as DNA, the CDR3 is TGTGCCAGCAGTGAGATTGGGCGGCGCAATCAGCCCCAGCATTTT. This encodes CASSEIGRRNQPQHF.

This clonotype was observed a few times. V and J are TRBV9 and TRBJ2-5, with TRBD2 identical over 14 bases. The germline gives CDR1 SGDLS, CDR2 YYNGEE. V lost 0 bases to trimming and J lost 4 bases; unmatched junction nucleotides: 5. This CDR3 contains 17 residues. The CDR3 loop reads CASSVGTSGRSRETQYF. DNA of the CDR3: TGTGCCAGCAGCGTAGGGACTAGCGGGAGGTCTCGAGAGACCCAGTACTTC.

This chain connects TRBV7-8 to TRBJ2-2; D possibly corresponds to TRBD1 (6 bases). The V gene lost 2 bases and the J gene lost 1 base, with 11 bases spanning the gap. Germline values: CDR1 SGHVS, CDR2 FQNEAQ. The CDR3 has 16 amino acids. The CDR3 DNA follows: TGTGCCAGCAGCTTATCCCGACAGGAGAACACCGGGGAGCTGTTTTTT. Amino acid sequence: CASSLSRQENTGELFF. Supplemented by reference TRBV7-8 and TRBJ2-2, the full variable domain reads GAGVSQSPRYKVAKRGQDVALRCDPISGHVSLFWYQQALGQGPEFLTYFQNEAQLDKSGLPSDRFFAERPEGSVSTLKIQRTQQEDSAVYLCASSLSRQENTGELFFGEGSRLTVL.

This clonotype was counted between two and nine times. The chain employs TRBV29-1 and TRBJ1-1, with no clear D. Trimming pared 2 bases from V and 8 bases from J, leaving 9 bases between. The CDR3 sequence is 11 residues long. Germline lookup yields CDR1 SQVTM and CDR2 ANQGSEA. CDR3 in amino acids: CSVEKGFEAFF. The CDR3 DNA follows: TGCAGCGTTGAAAAAGGTTTCGAAGCTTTCTTT.

The table lists this clonotype with many counts. The V and J genes are TRBV28 and TRBJ2-7, with D possibly called TRBD1 or TRBD2 (5 bases each). There are 15 residues in the CDR3. Deletions cut 6 bases from V and 0 bases from J, with 15 bases between. Looked up from germline, CDR1 is MDHEN and CDR2 is SYDVKM. The chain's CDR3 is CASSPAAGSSYEQYF. DNA of the CDR3: TGTGCCAGCAGCCCAGCGGCAGGGTCCTCCTACGAGCAGTACTTC.

This clonotype was observed a single time. A clone one base away is much larger, so this may be a read error. This chain connects TRBV27 to TRBJ2-7; D may be TRBD2 (6 bases). Germline V gives CDR1 MNHEY, CDR2 SMNVEV (reference sequence). The CDR3 totals 16 residues. Here the CDR3 reads CVTLGLAGSGSYEQYF. The CDR3 DNA is TGTGTCACCTTGGGACTGGCGGGATCGGGCTCCTACGAGCAGTACTTC.

This clonotype appeared many times. This chain joins TRBV2 and TRBJ1-1; D is perhaps TRBD1 (5 bases). Trimming cost V 5 bases and J 0 bases, with 22 bases left between them. CDR3 length equals 18 residues. Germline-derived CDR1 and CDR2 are SNHLY and FYNNEI. The CDR3: CASSISTRGAFVNTEAFF. The CDR3 nucleotides read TGTGCCAGCAGTATAAGCACTAGAGGGGCCTTTGTGAACACTGAAGCTTTCTTT.

The CDR3 spells CASSAVRGEQFF. The CDR3 coding sequence is TGTGCCAGCAGCGCGGTCAGGGGGGAGCAGTTCTTC. V usage is TRBV9 and J usage is TRBJ2-1; TRBD1 matches 7 bases. The V gene's germline CDR1 is SGDLS and CDR2 YYNGEE. The CDR3 is 12 residues long. Trimming took 3 bases from V and 10 from J; bases not matched to a gene: 4.

This clonotype came up a few times. This chain uses TRBV15 with TRBJ2-1; no definite D call. The CDR3 spans 14 residues. Germline V gene sequence: CDR1 LNHNV, CDR2 YYDKDF (reference sequence). Trimming left V 0 bases short and J 5 bases short, with 8 bases between. CDR3 sequence: CATSRDRVNNEQFF. The CDR3 DNA reads TGTGCCACCAGCAGAGATCGTGTTAACAATGAGCAGTTCTTC.

The CDR3 DNA sequence: TGTGCCATCAGTGATCGACCCCCCGGACTAGCGGGAGGGACCTACGAGCAGTACTTC. Translating it yields CAISDRPPGLAGGTYEQYF. This sequence joins TRBV10-3 and TRBJ2-7; 15 bases agree with TRBD2. This CDR3 spans 19 amino acids. The junction had 11 bases not matched to a gene; V was cut back by 3 bases and J by 2 bases. Germline V CDR1 and CDR2: ENHRY, SYGVKD.

This clonotype was counted only a few times. The chain combines TRBV7-9 with TRBJ2-7; 9 positions agree with TRBD1. CDR1 is SEHNR, CDR2 FQNEAQ, per germline (reference sequence). CDR3 length: 14 amino acids. Trimming at V came to 4 bases and at J to 3 bases, leaving 4 bases not matched to a gene. The CDR3 nucleotides read TGTGCCAGCAGCTCACAGGGGGCGATCTACGAGCAGTACTTC. It encodes CASSSQGAIYEQYF.

This clonotype was recorded a few times. This chain links TRBV29-1 with TRBJ2-7; 7 nucleotides line up with TRBD2. Germline-derived CDR1 and CDR2 are SQVTM and ANQGSEA. Germline trimming cut 4 bases from V and 5 bases from J; bases unmatched to any gene: 5. The CDR3 has 12 amino acids. As DNA, the CDR3 is TGCAGCGTTGCAGGGACTATGAACGAGCAGTACTTC. Translating it yields CSVAGTMNEQYF.

The chain uses TRBV18 and TRBJ2-7; D is unclear. There are 14 residues in the CDR3. Germline loops: CDR1 KGHSH, CDR2 LQKENI. V lost 3 bases, J lost 2 bases, and 11 bases lay in between. CDR3 in DNA: TGTGCCAGCTCACCCACCGACCGGACCTACGAGCAGTACTTC. This codes for CASSPTDRTYEQYF.

This clonotype was detected only a few times. The chain uses TRBV7-3 and TRBJ2-2, with TRBD2 matching over 7 bases. The V segment lost 3 bases and the J segment 4 bases; nucleotides outside the gene matches: 2. The CDR3 is 14 residues long. The germline CDR1 and CDR2 sequences are SGHTA and FQGTGA. The CDR3 DNA is TGTGCCAGCAGCTTTACGGGAGGCACCGGGGAGCTGTTTTTT. Protein product: CASSFTGGTGELFF.

The chain links TRBV30 to TRBJ1-1, with D perhaps matching TRBD1 (5 bases). Trimming took 8 bases from V and 4 from J, leaving 23 bases between them. From germline, CDR1 is GTSNPN and CDR2 SVGIG (reference sequence). This CDR3 has 15 residues. In DNA form, the CDR3 reads TGTGCCCTAAACACAAAGCGGGGGAGAAGCACTGAAGCTTTCTTT. Residues: CALNTKRGRSTEAFF.

This clonotype was seen many times. The V and J genes are TRBV6-1 and TRBJ1-2; a possible D gene is TRBD1 (5 bases). This CDR3 spans 13 amino acids. From germline, CDR1 is MNHNS and CDR2 SASEGT. The V end lost 7 bases, the J end lost 3 bases, and 12 bases lay between the germline ends. This chain's CDR3 is CASIPGLDYGYTF. For the CDR3, the DNA is TGTGCCAGCATCCCGGGACTCGACTATGGCTACACCTTC.

This clonotype was found a few times. V gene TRBV2 combines with J gene TRBJ2-3, with TRBD2 identical over 7 bases. The CDR3 length is 15 residues. The trim removed 8 bases at V and 0 bases at J, leaving 8 bases unmatched. Germline CDR1 and CDR2: SNHLY and FYNNEI. The chain's CDR3 is CASGDVGLSTDTQYF. Written as DNA, the CDR3 is TGTGCCAGCGGGGACGTGGGACTAAGCACAGATACGCAGTATTTT.

This clonotype has a count of ten or more. This rearrangement joins TRBV9 to TRBJ2-7; D gene uncertain. Trimming removed 0 bases from V and 5 bases from J, with 6 bases in between. Germline assignment: CDR1 SGDLS and CDR2 YYNGEE. There are 12 residues in the CDR3. The CDR3 DNA follows: TGTGCCAGCAGCGTAGATGCTAACGAGCAGTACTTC. Its translation: CASSVDANEQYF. Using reference TRBV9 and TRBJ2-7 for the parts outside the CDR3, the full variable domain is DSGVTQTPKHLITATGQRVTLRCSPRSGDLSVYWYQQSLDQGLQFLIQYYNGEERAKGNILERFSAQQFPDLHSELNLSSLELGDSALYFCASSVDANEQYFGPGTRLTVT.

The table lists this clonotype with many counts. This chain connects TRBV27 to TRBJ2-2; tentative D call: TRBD1 (5 bases). Germline V gene sequence: CDR1 MNHEY, CDR2 SMNVEV (reference sequence). This CDR3 is built from 18 residues. Between the trimmed V and J ends, which lost 6 bases and 2 bases, there was a span of 22 bases. CDR3 DNA: TGTGCCAGCAGCATGGGCTACCAACGGACACATAACACCGGGGAGCTGTTTTTT. It yields the protein CASSMGYQRTHNTGELFF.

In this sample, this clonotype turned up many times. This sequence joins TRBV28 and TRBJ2-7; a possible D gene is TRBD1 (6 bases). Germline loops: CDR1 MDHEN, CDR2 SYDVKM. This CDR3 has 16 amino acids. V was pared by 4 bases and J by 2 bases, with 18 bases between. The CDR3 sequence: CASSSPGTWGPYEQYF. CDR3 sequence (DNA): TGTGCCAGCAGTTCCCCGGGGACATGGGGGCCCTACGAGCAGTACTTC.